This is a list of T cell receptor beta chains from one sample in a study of blood T cells in healthy people across ages. MiXCR was run by TCRdb on the 5' RACE reads, yielding one entry per CDR3 protein. Among around 1.1 million distinct CDR3 sequences, approximately 38% were seen once, and the ten largest hold around 13%. Material: blood. The receptors were gathered from a man aged 18 to 29 in good health. The CDR3 runs from the conserved cysteine through the conserved F or W. Each record gives: V gene, D gene, clone size, J gene, CDR3 protein, CDR3 DNA. D genes are given only for firm matches. Size values are once, few and many counts, or a class for expanded clones, and some rows have none.

TRBV12-3/TRBV12-4	TRBD2	few	TRBJ2-5	CASSLDSSGGETQYF	TGTGCCAGCAGTTTAGATTCTAGCGGGGGAGAGACCCAGTACTTC
TRBV7-2	NA	NA	TRBJ2-1	CASSLFFGGSSYNEQFF	TGTGCCAGCAGCTTATTCTTTGGGGGGAGCTCCTACAATGAGCAGTTCTTC
TRBV5-8	NA	few	TRBJ2-3	CASSLAGLAADTQYF	TGTGCCAGCAGCTTGGCAGGGCTAGCAGCAGATACGCAGTATTTT
TRBV12-3/TRBV12-4	TRBD2	NA	TRBJ2-3	CASRGLAGLGTDTQYF	TGTGCCAGCAGGGGACTAGCGGGTTTAGGCACAGATACGCAGTATTTT
TRBV5-6	NA	NA	TRBJ1-5	CASSFQDGREPQHF	TGTGCCAGCAGCTTCCAGGACGGACGAGAGCCCCAGCATTTT
TRBV20-1	NA	few	TRBJ2-3	CSASKTPIPSTDTQYF	TGCAGTGCTTCCAAGACACCTATTCCTAGCACAGATACGCAGTATTTT
TRBV20-1	NA	NA	TRBJ2-5	CSAPTPYPQETQYF	TGCAGTGCCCCCACACCATACCCCCAAGAGACCCAGTACTTC
TRBV14	NA	many	TRBJ2-4	CASSQGGLAKNIQYF	TGTGCCAGCAGCCAAGGTGGTCTAGCCAAAAACATTCAGTACTTC
TRBV12-3/TRBV12-4	TRBD2	few	TRBJ2-3	CASNPGLGSTDTQYF	TGTGCCAGCAACCCGGGACTAGGGAGCACAGATACGCAGTATTTT
TRBV27	NA	few	TRBJ1-5	CASSLSGYGQPQHF	TGTGCCAGCAGTTTATCGGGGTATGGTCAGCCCCAGCATTTT
TRBV4-2	TRBD2	few	TRBJ2-1	CASSPRRGGIGNEQFF	TGTGCCAGCAGCCCACGACGGGGGGGAATCGGTAATGAGCAGTTCTTC
TRBV27	NA	few	TRBJ2-4	CASSPGWNIQYF	TGTGCCAGCAGCCCAGGGTGGAACATTCAGTACTTC
TRBV12-3/TRBV12-4	TRBD1	once	TRBJ2-3	CASRRSGTARTDTQYF	TGTGCCAGCAGGCGATCCGGGACAGCAAGGACAGATACGCAGTATTTT
TRBV21-1	NA	few	TRBJ2-1	CASSNRSVSSGQFF	TGTGCCAGCAGCAATAGAAGCGTCAGCTCCGGGCAGTTCTTC
TRBV7-9	TRBD2	NA	TRBJ2-4	CASSSPRGSKNIQYF	TGTGCCAGCAGCTCCCCGCGGGGGTCCAAAAACATTCAGTACTTC
TRBV7-2	NA	NA	TRBJ2-3	CASSPNSARTDTQYF	TGTGCCAGCAGCCCTAACAGTGCCCGCACAGATACGCAGTATTTT
TRBV12-3/TRBV12-4	NA	NA	TRBJ1-2	CASSPPGPAVDTF	TGTGCCAGCAGTCCACCGGGCCCGGCGGTCGACACCTTC
TRBV6-2/TRBV6-3	TRBD2	few	TRBJ2-1	CASRRSGGPPYNEQFF	TGTGCCAGCAGAAGAAGCGGGGGCCCCCCCTACAATGAGCAGTTCTTC
TRBV6-1	NA	NA	TRBJ1-2	CASSEAWGRKIGYTF	TGTGCCAGCAGTGAAGCGTGGGGGAGGAAAATTGGCTACACCTTC
TRBV19	NA	once	TRBJ1-1	CASSMKRDFGTEAFF	TGTGCCAGTAGTATGAAGAGGGACTTTGGAACTGAAGCTTTCTTT
TRBV4-3	NA	NA	TRBJ2-5	CASSPMPATSGDEQYF	TGCGCCAGCAGCCCCATGCCAGCGACTAGTGGCGATGAGCAGTACTTC
TRBV7-9	NA	NA	TRBJ2-3	CASSLGPAGTDTQYF	TGTGCCAGCAGCTTAGGGCCAGCGGGCACAGATACGCAGTATTTT
TRBV7-9	NA	NA	TRBJ2-1	CASSVKGLYNEQFF	TGTGCCAGCAGCGTTAAGGGGTTATACAATGAGCAGTTCTTC
TRBV6-2/TRBV6-3	NA	few	TRBJ2-1	CASSYPPGFSYNEQFF	TGTGCCAGCAGTTACCCCCCTGGGTTCTCCTACAATGAGCAGTTCTTC
TRBV20-1	TRBD2	few	TRBJ2-3	CSASDASGSKDTQYF	TGCAGTGCTAGTGACGCTAGCGGGTCTAAAGATACGCAGTATTTT
TRBV11-1	NA	few	TRBJ1-6	CASSLAQQGYNSPLHF	TGTGCCAGCAGCTTAGCCCAGCAGGGATATAATTCACCCCTCCACTTT
TRBV29-1	TRBD1	NA	TRBJ2-7	CSVEGDRESYEQYF	TGCAGCGTTGAAGGGGACAGGGAGTCCTACGAGCAGTACTTC
TRBV10-3	TRBD1	few	TRBJ2-3	CAISQTGGVNTQYF	TGTGCCATCAGTCAGACAGGGGGAGTAAATACGCAGTATTTT
TRBV9	NA	few	TRBJ2-2	CASSGGLTNTGELFF	TGTGCCAGCAGCGGGGGACTGACGAACACCGGGGAGCTGTTTTTT
TRBV12-3/TRBV12-4	NA	few	TRBJ2-2	CASSPPGDTGELFF	TGTGCCAGCAGTCCACCAGGGGATACCGGGGAGCTGTTTTTT
TRBV7-6	NA	few	TRBJ1-5	CASSSTEIQPQHF	TGTGCCAGCAGCTCCACAGAGATTCAGCCCCAGCATTTT
TRBV4-2	TRBD1	NA	TRBJ1-1	CASSQNLRDRPRSPIF	TGTGCCAGCAGCCAAAACTTACGGGACAGGCCCAGATCCCCCATCTTT
TRBV5-5	TRBD1	few	TRBJ2-1	CASSYDRVGYNEQFF	TGTGCCAGCAGCTACGACAGGGTGGGCTACAATGAGCAGTTCTTC
TRBV30	NA	many	TRBJ2-6	CAWSVLGSGANVLTF	TGTGCCTGGAGTGTACTAGGATCTGGGGCCAACGTCCTGACTTTC
TRBV7-2	TRBD1	few	TRBJ1-1	CASSLYRGKAFF	TGTGCCAGCAGCTTATACAGGGGGAAGGCTTTCTTT
TRBV28	NA	few	TRBJ1-2	CASSPVDRSYGYTF	TGTGCCAGCAGTCCCGTGGACAGATCCTATGGCTACACCTTC
TRBV27	TRBD1	many	TRBJ1-4	CASSWGTGVDEKLFF	TGTGCCAGCAGTTGGGGGACAGGCGTAGATGAAAAACTGTTTTTT
TRBV7-2	NA	NA	TRBJ2-1	CASTGGADSYNEQFF	TGTGCCAGCACCGGTGGGGCAGACTCCTACAATGAGCAGTTCTTC
TRBV5-1	NA	NA	TRBJ1-1	CASSLLVTQNTEAFF	TGCGCCAGCAGCTTGCTGGTAACCCAGAACACTGAAGCTTTCTTT
TRBV7-9	NA	NA	TRBJ2-1	CASSLRASRYNEQFF	TGTGCCAGCAGCTTGAGGGCCTCCCGCTACAATGAGCAGTTCTTC
TRBV9	TRBD1	NA	TRBJ2-1	CASSLRDSPNEQFF	TGTGCCAGCAGCCTTCGGGACAGTCCCAATGAGCAGTTCTTC
TRBV29-1	TRBD1	NA	TRBJ1-1	CSVELRQGVPTETFF	TGCAGCGTTGAATTAAGGCAGGGGGTCCCCACTGAAACTTTCTTT
TRBV20-1	NA	NA	TRBJ1-1	CSAAQELNTEAFF	TGCAGTGCTGCACAGGAACTGAACACTGAAGCTTTCTTT
TRBV28	NA	NA	TRBJ2-3	CASSFRGSASSDTQYF	TGTGCCAGCAGTTTTAGGGGGTCGGCGAGTTCAGATACGCAGTATTTT
TRBV12-3/TRBV12-4	NA	NA	TRBJ1-1	CASNQGYTEAFF	TGTGCCAGCAACCAGGGGTACACTGAAGCTTTCTTT
TRBV27	NA	NA	TRBJ2-3	CASKSLNIGDTQYF	TGTGCCAGCAAGTCCCTCAATATTGGGGATACGCAGTATTTT
TRBV4-3	NA	NA	TRBJ2-1	CASSQISRSYNEQFF	TGCGCCAGCAGCCAGATCTCAAGGTCCTACAATGAGCAGTTCTTC
TRBV7-2	NA	few	TRBJ1-5	CASSLDGKLDQPQHF	TGTGCCAGCAGCTTAGACGGTAAATTGGATCAGCCCCAGCATTTT
TRBV4-3	NA	NA	TRBJ2-7	CASSQVARGPSEQYF	TGCGCCAGCAGCCAAGTTGCTAGGGGCCCCTCCGAGCAGTACTTC
TRBV25-1	TRBD1	few	TRBJ1-1	CASRQGARNTEAFF	TGTGCCAGCAGACAGGGGGCGCGGAACACTGAAGCTTTCTTT
TRBV7-2	TRBD1	NA	TRBJ1-6	CASSENRGSPLHF	TGTGCCAGCAGCGAAAACAGGGGCTCACCCCTCCACTTT
TRBV12-3/TRBV12-4	NA	NA	TRBJ2-4	CASSFGPKNNEQYF	TGTGCCAGCAGTTTTGGACCTAAGAACAATGAGCAGTACTTC
TRBV20-1	NA	NA	TRBJ2-7	CSAPGGGQYNEQYF	TGCAGTGCTCCCGGTGGCGGGCAATACAATGAGCAGTACTTC
TRBV4-1	NA	NA	TRBJ2-7	CASSQDQGVGYVGQYF	TGCGCCAGCAGCCAAGATCAAGGTGTTGGATATGTAGGGCAGTACTTC
TRBV7-9	TRBD1	NA	TRBJ1-2	CASNSPGQDYGYTF	TGTGCCAGCAACTCACCGGGACAGGACTATGGCTACACCTTC